This T cell receptor (beta chain) emerged from a study of T cell responses to AZD1222 COVID-19 vaccine. Study-wide findings and caveats: No repertoire was sampled before or during the peak T cell response, only after it.

The junction had 9 bases not matched to a gene; V was cut back by 3 bases and J by 0 bases. CDR3 length: 17 residues. Germline CDR1 SGDLS, CDR2 YYNGEE. The assay was immunoSEQ multiplex PCR, and TCRdb's table has in-frame clones only and misses some. Of 90,000 to 120,000 clones in the sample, approximately 90% were seen once. This clone was detected only once. Its target is not known. The sequences come from peripheral blood, collected on day 0 of AZD1222 vaccination. The rearrangement uses TRBV9 and TRBJ1-2; 9 bases are a match to TRBD1. The clonotype originates from an adult in good health. Here the CDR3 reads CASSAGGDRAPNYGYTF. For the CDR3, the DNA is TGTGCCAGCAGCGCGGGGGGGGACAGGGCCCCTAACTATGGCTACACCTTC.